This T cell receptor beta chain was documented in a study of T cell repertoires in cytomegalovirus infection. The study, taken as a whole, reports: Ex vivo, HLA-C-restricted CMV-specific TCR beta clonotypes prevailed over the rest of the response.

Notes on this clonotype: Its antigen is not identified.

With 4 bases removed from V and 1 base from J, the gap between germline ends came to 17 bases. This CDR3 region has 16 residues. Germline CDR1 reads LNHDA; CDR2 reads SQIVND (reference sequence). TCRdb redid the calling of the reads with MiXCR, one entry per CDR3 protein. The sample has around 550,000 distinct CDR3 sequences; roughly 29% are singletons. This sequence joins TRBV19 and TRBJ2-7; D may match TRBD1 or TRBD2 (6 bases each). The sample was PBMCs. The clonotype was recovered from a human donor in good health (CMV status not recorded). Some clones in this sample may be carry-over from other donors' samples. The CDR3 region is CASSKQGLAGSYEQYF. The CDR3 nucleotides read TGTGCCAGTAGTAAACAGGGACTGGCTGGATCCTACGAGCAGTACTTC.